The 31 T cell receptor beta chains in this list originate from one sample, sequenced in a study of T cells in Graves' hyperthyroidism and ophthalmopathy. There were TCR beta CDR3 regions amplified from RNA transcripts. First-round RT-PCR with HTBI primers amplified the TCR CDR3 region. In TCRdb, the multiplex PCR reads were re-called with MiXCR into one record per CDR3 protein. The sample lists about 660,000 distinct CDR3 sequences, 45% seen once, with about 7.7% in the top ten. The sample consisted of peripheral blood or thyroid tissue (not recorded which). Receptors were obtained from an adult man with Graves' disease, either hyperthyroidism or ophthalmopathy (not recorded which).

The chain carries TRBV19 and TRBJ1-6, with 8 bases lining up with TRBD1. Germline trimming cut 6 bases from V and 9 bases from J; bases unmatched to any gene: 4. This CDR3 has 13 amino acids. CDR1 and CDR2 from the germline V gene are LNHDA and SQIVND (reference sequence). CDR3 amino acids: CASRQGVGSPLHF. The CDR3, as DNA: TGTGCCAGTAGACAGGGGGTCGGTTCACCCCTCCACTTT.

This clonotype was recorded a few times. The gene calls are TRBV5-1 and TRBJ2-2; D is possibly TRBD1 (6 bases). The CDR3 is 16 amino acids. CDR1 is SGHRS, CDR2 YFSETQ, per germline. V lost 4 bases, J lost 7 bases, and 20 bases lay in between. CDR3 bases: TGCGCCAGCAGCACAATCGGGCAGGGGTTTAGCGGGGAGCTGTTTTTT. This encodes CASSTIGQGFSGELFF.

The chain uses TRBV12-3 or TRBV12-4 and TRBJ1-2, with 7 bases lining up with TRBD1. The trim removed 1 base at V and 4 bases at J, leaving 6 bases unmatched. The length of the CDR3 is 15 residues. CDR3 region: CASSLGQGPFYGYTF. The CDR3 nucleotides are TGTGCCAGCAGTTTAGGACAGGGCCCCTTCTATGGCTACACCTTC.

A remark on this clonotype: This could be a read error, since a much larger clone is one nucleotide away. The CDR3 DNA sequence: TGTGCCAAACAGGGGAACATCGGGGAGCTGTTTTTT. Protein product: CAKQGNIGELFF. V usage is TRBV7-3 and J usage is TRBJ2-2, with 7 bases fitting TRBD1. The V gene's germline CDR1 is SGHTA and CDR2 FQGTGA. The CDR3 has 12 amino acids.

This clonotype was observed a single time. This rearrangement joins TRBV29-1 to TRBJ2-7; 10 bases match TRBD1. V trimming: 5 bases; J trimming: 2 bases; junction bases outside the gene matches: 6. Germline V gene lookup returns CDR1 SQVTM and CDR2 ANQGSEA. The length of the CDR3 is 14 residues. The DNA for the CDR3 is TGCAGCGTTCAAGCGGGACAGGGGCCCTACGAGCAGTACTTC. It specifies CSVQAGQGPYEQYF.

Here the CDR3 reads CASSPRTSGREETQYF. DNA for the CDR3: TGTGCCAGCAGCCCGAGGACTAGCGGGAGGGAAGAGACCCAGTACTTC. V gene TRBV5-4 combines with J gene TRBJ2-5, with 15 bases fitting TRBD2. The CDR3 covers 16 residues. Germline CDR1 and CDR2: SGHNT and YYREEE (reference sequence). J lost 3 bases, V lost 4 bases, and 4 bases had no gene match.

This clonotype occurred many times. The chain has TRBV7-9 and TRBJ2-7; 10 nucleotides match TRBD1. Germline loops: CDR1 SEHNR, CDR2 FQNEAQ (reference sequence). With V trimmed by 5 bases and J by 6 bases, 10 bases remained unmatched. There are 15 residues in the CDR3. CDR3 coding DNA: TGTGCCAGCAGCATCGTTCCGGGACAGGGGACCGAGCAGTACTTC. Protein product: CASSIVPGQGTEQYF.

Comment on this clonotype: A much bigger clone sits one base away, suggesting this may be a read error. This is likely a read error, given that the CDR3 carries no conserved phenylalanine or tryptophan at its end. The chain is built from TRBV7-2 and TRBJ2-7; D possibly uses TRBD1 or TRBD2 (5 bases each). Germline V gives CDR1 SGHTA, CDR2 FQGNSA. The V end was cut by 0 bases, the J end by 7 bases, with 13 bases between. This CDR3 comprises 14 residues. CDR3 protein: CASSLATKGREQYL. Here the CDR3 DNA reads TGTGCCAGCAGCTTAGCGACGAAGGGGAGAGAGCAGTACCTC.

In nucleotides, the CDR3 is TGTGCCACCAGCAGAGTGCGGCTGGCCTATAATTCACCCCTCCACTTT. This gives the protein CATSRVRLAYNSPLHF. This chain joins TRBV15 and TRBJ1-6; D not certain. The CDR3 is 16 residues long. CDR1 is LNHNV and CDR2 is YYDKDF in the germline V gene (reference sequence). The ends were cut back, 1 base at V and 2 bases at J, with 9 bases in the middle. Drawing the rest from reference TRBV15 and TRBJ1-6, the complete variable domain is DAMVIQNPRYQVTQFGKPVTLSCSQTLNHNVMYWYQQKSSQAPKLLFHYYDKDFNNEADTPDNFQSRRPNTSFCFLDIRSPGLGDTAMYLCATSRVRLAYNSPLHFGNGTRLTVT.

Ten or more counts support this clonotype. The V and J genes are TRBV10-2 and TRBJ1-6; D perhaps matches TRBD1 (5 bases). Trimming stripped 3 bases from V and 4 bases from J, with 13 bases between. The germline CDR1 and CDR2 sequences are WSHSY and SAAADI. CDR3 size: 16 residues. DNA of the CDR3: TGCGCCAGCAGTGACTTTTCTAGGGGTTATAATTCACCCCTCCACTTT. Translating gives CASSDFSRGYNSPLHF.

Remarks on this clonotype: A junction end diverges from the germline sequence, so it may reflect a read error. J is TRBJ1-5 and V is TRBV10-3, with 7 bases that match TRBD1. Per germline, CDR1 ENHRY and CDR2 SYGVKD. The CDR3 consists of 14 residues. CDR3 in DNA: TGTGCCAGCAGTCCGACAGGGAACGGGCAGCCCCAGCATTTT. As protein: CASSPTGNGQPQHF.

Turning to this clonotype: The junction and the germline gene differ at one end; a read error may be behind it. This rearrangement joins TRBV2 to TRBJ2-5; D is unresolved. Germline CDR1 is SNHLY and CDR2 is FYNNEI. The CDR3 extends over 12 amino acids. As DNA, the CDR3 is TGTGCCAGCAGTGTCCTCGCGCTAACAACGCGGTTC. This sequence encodes CASSVLALTTRF.

The genes are TRBV6-5 and TRBJ1-5, with D perhaps TRBD1 (6 bases). The CDR3 totals 15 residues. Trimming stripped 7 bases from V and 3 bases from J, with 16 bases between. Germline-derived CDR1 and CDR2 are MNHEY and SVGAGI. This chain's CDR3 is CASINDRRINQPQHF. CDR3 DNA sequence: TGTGCCAGCATTAACGACAGGAGGATCAATCAGCCCCAGCATTTT.

A word on this clonotype: This may be a read error, as it is one base from a much larger clone. This sequence joins TRBV24-1 and TRBJ1-4; D not resolved. The CDR3 is 14 residues long. The germline V gene encodes CDR1 KGHDR and CDR2 SFDVKD. CDR3 amino acids: CATSPGATNEELFF. CDR3 coding DNA: TGTGCCACCAGTCCGGGAGCAACTAATGAAGAACTGTTTTTT.

This rearrangement joins TRBV12-3 or TRBV12-4 to TRBJ1-5; no clear D gene. The CDR3 spans 14 residues. Trimming took 3 bases from V and 5 from J, leaving 11 bases between them. Here the CDR3 DNA reads TGTGCCAGCAGTTTCGGGCGTCCGGATCAGCCCCAGCATTTT. Translated, it gives CASSFGRPDQPQHF.

The V gene is TRBV25-1, the J gene TRBJ1-6, with D tentatively TRBD1 (6 bases). The CDR3 is 17 residues long. V lost 4 bases to trimming and J lost 0 bases, with 13 bases between them. CDR1 is MGHDK and CDR2 is SYGVNS in the germline V gene. The CDR3 DNA is TGTGCCAGCAGTGGAAGGACAGCCACCTCCTATAATTCACCCCTCCACTTT. This encodes CASSGRTATSYNSPLHF.

This sequence joins TRBV20-1 and TRBJ1-6, with D perhaps matching TRBD1 (6 bases). Looked up from germline, CDR1 is DFQATT and CDR2 is SNEGSKA (reference sequence). Trimming cost V 0 bases and J 9 bases, with 15 bases left between them. This CDR3 region has 15 residues. For the CDR3, the DNA is TGCAGTGCTAGAGATTATGCAGGGGACGGTTCACCCCTCCACTTT. Protein: CSARDYAGDGSPLHF.

This clonotype showed up many times. The chain carries TRBV5-4 and TRBJ2-7; 7 nucleotides line up with TRBD1. V was pared by 3 bases and J by 12 bases, with 12 bases of the junction left unmatched. This CDR3 is 13 amino acids long. Germline V gives CDR1 SGHNT, CDR2 YYREEE (reference sequence). The chain's CDR3 is CASSSYEEDRRYF. DNA for the CDR3: TGTGCCAGCAGCTCCTACGAGGAGGACAGGCGGTACTTC.

This chain joins TRBV29-1 and TRBJ2-7; TRBD2 matches at 12 bases. The CDR3 runs 17 residues. V trimming: 6 bases; J trimming: 0 bases; junction bases outside the gene matches: 12. CDR1 is SQVTM and CDR2 is ANQGSEA in the germline V gene. The CDR3: CSVVFGGLAGTSYEQYF. DNA for the CDR3: TGCAGCGTCGTATTCGGGGGACTAGCGGGCACCTCCTACGAGCAGTACTTC.

As for this clonotype: A much larger clone lies a single base off, so this may be a read error. CDR3 sequence reads: CSVEVLGNYGYTF. CDR3 sequence (DNA): TGCAGCGTTGAAGTTCTAGGAAACTATGGCTACACCTTC. The J gene is TRBJ1-2, the V gene TRBV29-1; D is undetermined. The CDR3 totals 13 residues. Germline V CDR1 and CDR2: SQVTM, ANQGSEA. V gave up 1 base and J gave up 2 bases, with 8 bases separating them.

At least ten counts were recorded for this clonotype. J is TRBJ1-4 and V is TRBV10-3, with 8 nucleotides matching TRBD1. Trimming removed 3 bases from V and 5 bases from J; junction bases left unmatched: 5. Per germline, CDR1 ENHRY and CDR2 SYGVKD. CDR3 size: 15 residues. The CDR3 spells CAISDGQGRNEKLFF. DNA of the CDR3: TGTGCCATCAGTGACGGACAGGGACGGAATGAAAAACTGTTTTTT.

Only one count was recorded for this clonotype. V usage is TRBV29-1 and J usage is TRBJ2-5; 8 nucleotides match TRBD2. Per the germline V gene, CDR1 is SQVTM and CDR2 is ANQGSEA. The CDR3 covers 12 residues. Trimming took 6 bases from V and 5 from J; bases not matched to a gene: 5. CDR3 sequence reads: CSVSGGLETQYF. Written as DNA, the CDR3 is TGCAGCGTGTCGGGGGGGCTGGAGACCCAGTACTTC. Full variable domain (rest looked up from reference TRBV29-1 and TRBJ2-5): SAVISQKPSRDICQRGTSLTIQCQVDSQVTMMFWYRQQPGQSLTLIATANQGSEATYESGFVIDKFPISRPNLTFSTLTVSNMSPEDSSIYLCSVSGGLETQYFGPGTRLLVL.

This chain joins TRBV7-9 and TRBJ2-7; D might be TRBD1 or TRBD2, each matching 6 bases. The CDR3 consists of 14 residues. V gave up 5 bases and J gave up 0 bases, with 11 bases separating them. Germline CDR1 reads SEHNR; CDR2 reads FQNEAQ (reference sequence). The CDR3 loop reads CASSQGGRSYEQYF. In DNA form, the CDR3 reads TGTGCCAGCAGCCAAGGGGGGCGCTCCTACGAGCAGTACTTC.

The chain carries TRBV7-8 and TRBJ1-2; 7 bases align to TRBD1. CDR3 length: 14 amino acids. CDR1 is SGHVS and CDR2 is FQNEAQ in the germline V gene. Trimming cost V 7 bases and J 7 bases; bases outside gene matches: 12. DNA of the CDR3: TGTGCCAGCAACGCGGGGACAGAAGAGCGTGGCTACACCTTC. It is translated as CASNAGTEERGYTF.

There are many counts of this clonotype. This rearrangement joins TRBV6-1 to TRBJ1-6; D gene ambiguous. The CDR3 runs to 14 residues. V lost 5 bases and J lost 7, with 12 bases in between. Germline CDR1 is MNHNS and CDR2 is SASEGT. In nucleotides, the CDR3 is TGTGCCAGCAGTTACGAGGCAGCAAATTCACCCCTCCACTTT. It encodes CASSYEAANSPLHF.

This clonotype was counted ten times or more. The chain has TRBV7-2 and TRBJ2-6; D gene ambiguous. V was pared by 0 bases and J by 0 bases, with 9 bases between. Germline CDR1 and CDR2: SGHTA and FQGNSA. This CDR3 comprises 17 residues. The CDR3 DNA reads as TGTGCCAGCAGCTTAGCGCCCCGATTCTCTGGGGCCAACGTCCTGACTTTC. Its protein product is CASSLAPRFSGANVLTF.

The genes are TRBV2 and TRBJ1-6; a possible D gene is TRBD1 (5 bases). CDR1 is SNHLY and CDR2 is FYNNEI in the germline V gene. The CDR3 covers 14 residues. V lost 7 bases, J lost 5 bases, and 12 bases lay in between. The CDR3 DNA reads TGTGCCAGCAATTTGGACATAAATAATTCACCCCTCCACTTT. This gives the protein CASNLDINNSPLHF.

The chain recombines TRBV5-1 with TRBJ2-3; D gene unclear. Germline V gives CDR1 SGHRS, CDR2 YFSETQ. The V end was cut by 2 bases, the J end by 0 bases, with 10 bases between. CDR3 length equals 15 residues. Written as DNA, the CDR3 is TGCGCCAGCAGCTTTAACACACATAGCACAGATACGCAGTATTTT. It is translated as CASSFNTHSTDTQYF.

The chain employs TRBV25-1 and TRBJ2-5, with D maybe TRBD2 (6 bases). V lost 2 bases to trimming and J lost 5 bases, with 15 bases between them. The CDR3 spans 15 residues. CDR1 MGHDK and CDR2 SYGVNS come from the germline V gene. This CDR3 reads CASSEPSGRVETQYF. CDR3 nucleotide sequence: TGTGCCAGCAGTGAACCGTCCGGGAGAGTCGAGACCCAGTACTTC.

J is TRBJ2-5 and V is TRBV5-1, with 9 bases matching TRBD2. Germline V gene lookup returns CDR1 SGHRS and CDR2 YFSETQ. The CDR3 consists of 15 residues. Trimming took 3 bases from V and 11 from J; bases not matched to a gene: 14. The CDR3 region is CASSYSSSGDPKQYF. The CDR3 coding sequence is TGCGCCAGCAGCTACTCCTCTAGCGGGGACCCCAAGCAGTACTTC.

This chain uses TRBV20-1 with TRBJ1-1; D gene uncertain. The CDR3 covers 16 residues. Trimming removed 3 bases at V and 0 bases at J, with 17 bases between. Germline CDR1 and CDR2: DFQATT and SNEGSKA (reference sequence). The CDR3 protein is CSARSPGRTMNTEAFF. In nucleotides, the CDR3 is TGCAGTGCTAGGAGCCCGGGCAGGACCATGAACACTGAAGCTTTCTTT.